This entry lists 4 T cell receptor beta chains sequenced from one sample in a study of blood T cell repertoires in COVID-19. Here immunoSEQ multiplex PCR was the method, and the copy in TCRdb shows in-frame clones only, minus some. The data hold 300,000 to 400,000 clones, with 88% observed a single time. Sample: PBMCs or T cells enriched from blood (not recorded which). The receptors were sampled from a woman aged 25-40 years with acute COVID-19.

V and J are TRBV29-1 and TRBJ2-3, with 8 bases matching TRBD2. There are 13 residues in the CDR3. V was pared by 5 bases and J by 4 bases, with 5 bases of the junction left unmatched. Germline values: CDR1 SQVTM, CDR2 ANQGSEA. The CDR3 reads CSVPETSADTQYF. CDR3 DNA sequence: TGCAGCGTTCCTGAGACTAGCGCAGATACGCAGTATTTT.

The V gene is TRBV3-1 (or the pseudogene TRBV3-2), the J gene TRBJ2-2, with 8 bases identical to TRBD2. Germline CDR1 is LGHDT and CDR2 is YNNKEL (reference sequence). The CDR3 runs to 16 residues. The ends lost 4 bases at V and 5 bases at J; junction bases unmatched: 9. CDR3: CASSLMRGVWTGELFF. In DNA, the CDR3 is TGTGCCAGCAGCCTAATGCGGGGGGTGTGGACCGGGGAGCTGTTTTTT.

The chain is built from TRBV24-1 and TRBJ1-2, with a possible D match to TRBD1 (5 bases). In germline, CDR1 is KGHDR, CDR2 SFDVKD. The CDR3 spans 14 residues. Trimming left V 2 bases short and J 3 bases short, with 9 bases between. CDR3 sequence: CATSDSGGDYGYTF. As DNA, the CDR3 is TGTGCCACCAGTGATTCCGGGGGGGACTATGGCTACACCTTC.

This chain links TRBV18 with TRBJ2-6; TRBD1 aligns across 9 bases. The V segment lost 3 bases and the J segment 0 bases; nucleotides outside the gene matches: 9. This CDR3 has 19 residues. CDR1 is KGHSH and CDR2 is LQKENI in the germline V gene. CDR3 sequence reads: CASSPNAGQGLSGANVLTF. The CDR3 nucleotides are TGTGCCAGCTCACCGAACGCCGGACAGGGGCTCTCTGGGGCCAACGTCCTGACTTTC.